These 26 T cell receptor beta chains were sequenced from one sample in a study of technical replicates of blood from several donors. The assay was immunoSEQ multiplex PCR, and TCRdb's table has in-frame clones only and misses some. The profile shows over 70,000 clones, 90% to 95% of them singletons. The source material was PBMCs. All receptors derive from a human donor in good health. Some clones in this sample may be carry-over from other donors' samples.

The J gene is TRBJ2-2, the V gene TRBV18, with D perhaps TRBD1 (6 bases). Germline CDR1 and CDR2: KGHSH and LQKENI. The CDR3 sequence is 13 residues long. V lost 4 bases and J lost 7, with 10 bases in between. CDR3 in DNA: TGTGCCAGCTCACAACAGGGTAACGGGGAGCTGTTTTTT. Residues: CASSQQGNGELFF.

The V and J genes are TRBV11-2 and TRBJ2-7; 10 bases line up with TRBD1. V lost 1 base to trimming and J lost 1 base; unmatched junction nucleotides: 7. Per germline, CDR1 SGHAT and CDR2 FQNNGV. There are 17 residues in the CDR3. The chain's CDR3 is CASSLARDRGISYEQYF. In DNA, the CDR3 is TGTGCCAGCAGCTTAGCGAGGGACAGGGGTATTTCCTACGAGCAGTACTTC.

The chain combines TRBV19 with TRBJ1-1; D is uncertain. The germline gives CDR1 LNHDA, CDR2 SQIVND (reference sequence). Trimming removed 3 bases from V and 1 base from J, with 12 bases in between. The CDR3 consists of 15 residues. CDR3 loop: CASSIGLTPNTEAFF. In DNA form, the CDR3 reads TGTGCCAGTAGTATTGGGCTAACACCGAACACTGAAGCTTTCTTT.

The chain links TRBV2 to TRBJ1-5; D is possibly TRBD1 (6 bases). Trimming took off 3 bases at V and 5 bases at J, with 14 bases between the two ends. Germline V gene data show CDR1 as SNHLY and CDR2 as FYNNEI. The CDR3 consists of 15 residues. CDR3 residues: CASSEARGKYQPQHF. CDR3 DNA sequence: TGTGCCAGCAGTGAGGCCAGGGGAAAGTATCAGCCCCAGCATTTT. Looking up the rest from reference TRBV2 and TRBJ1-5 gives the full variable domain: EPEVTQTPSHQVTQMGQEVILRCVPISNHLYFYWYRQILGQKVEFLVSFYNNEISEKSEIFDDQFSVERPDGSNFTLKIRSTKLEDSAMYFCASSEARGKYQPQHFGDGTRLSIL.

J is TRBJ2-6 and V is TRBV28; the D gene is possibly TRBD1 (6 bases). CDR1 is MDHEN and CDR2 is SYDVKM in the germline V gene. The CDR3 extends over 15 amino acids. The germline V and J ends were trimmed by 6 bases and 4 bases, with 13 bases remaining between them. CDR3 region: CASSQTGVGANVLTF. CDR3 nucleotides: TGTGCCAGCAGCCAGACAGGAGTGGGGGCCAACGTCCTGACTTTC.

This clone was picked up a small number of times. V and J are TRBV5-1 and TRBJ2-1; D gene ambiguous. The CDR3 spans 16 residues. Trimming took 4 bases from V and 9 from J, leaving 23 bases between them. In germline, CDR1 is SGHRS, CDR2 YFSETQ. DNA of the CDR3: TGCGCCAGCAGCCCAAACTACCCTTCGACGTTCTCTGAGCAGTTCTTC. This gives the protein CASSPNYPSTFSEQFF. Using reference TRBV5-1 and TRBJ2-1 for the parts outside the CDR3, the full variable domain is KAGVTQTPRYLIKTRGQQVTLSCSPISGHRSVSWYQQTPGQGLQFLFEYFSETQRNKGNFPGRFSGRQFSNSRSEMNVSTLELGDSALYLCASSPNYPSTFSEQFFGPGTRLTVL.

The genes are TRBV5-1 and TRBJ2-5, with D tentatively TRBD2 (9 bases). Trimming left V 4 bases short and J 5 bases short, with 21 bases between. CDR1 and CDR2 (germline): SGHRS, YFSETQ. The CDR3 consists of 16 residues. The CDR3 DNA is TGCGCCAGCAGCATGCAGGGGGCGGGGGGGCCGGAGACCCAGTACTTC. Translating it yields CASSMQGAGGPETQYF.

V is TRBV5-4 and J is TRBJ1-2; tentatively, D is TRBD1 (5 bases). Germline loops: CDR1 SGHNT, CDR2 YYREEE (reference sequence). V was cut by 4 bases and J by 4 bases, with 14 bases left in between. The CDR3 covers 14 residues. The CDR3 DNA sequence: TGTGCCAGCAGCCACCCACAGGAGGGCTATGGCTACACCTTC. As protein: CASSHPQEGYGYTF.

The V gene is TRBV10-3, the J gene TRBJ1-1, with 7 bases that match TRBD1. Germline loops: CDR1 ENHRY, CDR2 SYGVKD. The CDR3 has 17 amino acids. V trimming: 1 base; J trimming: 5 bases; junction bases outside the gene matches: 13. Written as DNA, the CDR3 is TGTGCCATCAGTGAGTGGTTGGGGACAGCAAGGGGGACTGAAGCTTTCTTT. It encodes CAISEWLGTARGTEAFF.

The chain combines TRBV2 with TRBJ2-4, with D perhaps matching TRBD1 (6 bases). Per the germline V gene, CDR1 is SNHLY and CDR2 is FYNNEI. The CDR3 covers 14 residues. Trimming removed 1 base at V and 6 bases at J, with 10 bases between. The CDR3 region is CASSEGDNLNIQYF. The CDR3 nucleotides are TGTGCCAGCAGTGAAGGGGACAACCTAAACATTCAGTACTTC.

In its sample, this clone was seen a few times. This chain links TRBV10-3 with TRBJ2-7; D ambiguous. This CDR3 region has 11 residues. Germline values: CDR1 ENHRY, CDR2 SYGVKD. V was cut by 6 bases and J by 1 base, with 4 bases left in between. CDR3 DNA sequence: TGTGCCATCAGCGGGTCCTACGAGCAGTACTTC. Translating gives CAISGSYEQYF.

The CDR3 DNA reads as TGTGCCAGCAGTGAAGTGTTGCTAGCGGGGGGACAAGATACGCAGTATTTT. Translation: CASSEVLLAGGQDTQYF. The V gene is TRBV6-1, the J gene TRBJ2-3; 11 nucleotides align to TRBD2. The CDR3 runs to 17 residues. Germline trimming cut 1 base from V and 5 bases from J; bases unmatched to any gene: 8. Germline V CDR1 and CDR2: MNHNS, SASEGT.

V is TRBV2 and J is TRBJ2-1; 10 bases are a match to TRBD2. CDR1 and CDR2 from the germline V gene are SNHLY and FYNNEI. The V gene end was trimmed by 8 bases and the J gene end by 10 bases; junction bases not matched to a gene: 11. CDR3 length: 14 residues. The CDR3 reads CASHGASGSHEQFF. The CDR3 coding sequence is TGTGCCAGCCATGGGGCTAGCGGGAGCCACGAGCAGTTCTTC.

As for this clone: The same CDR3 is also encoded by other DNA sequences in this sample. The chain links TRBV2 to TRBJ1-6; 8 nucleotides line up with TRBD1. Germline V CDR1 and CDR2: SNHLY, FYNNEI. This CDR3 has 13 amino acids. V trimming: 4 bases; J trimming: 7 bases; junction bases outside the gene matches: 0. The chain's CDR3 is CASSAGGNSPLHF. The CDR3 DNA reads TGTGCCAGCAGTGCAGGGGGCAATTCACCCCTCCACTTT. The full variable domain, rest sourced from reference TRBV2 and TRBJ1-6, is EPEVTQTPSHQVTQMGQEVILRCVPISNHLYFYWYRQILGQKVEFLVSFYNNEISEKSEIFDDQFSVERPDGSNFTLKIRSTKLEDSAMYFCASSAGGNSPLHFGNGTRLTVT.

This chain uses TRBV18 with TRBJ2-3, with D possibly TRBD2 on 6 matching bases. V dropped 1 base and J dropped 9 bases, with 23 bases sitting between them. There are 17 residues in the CDR3. Germline-derived CDR1 and CDR2 are KGHSH and LQKENI. The CDR3 DNA is TGTGCCAGCTCACCACAAACCGGGACTCCCCCCGGCGGGACGCAGTATTTT. Translating it yields CASSPQTGTPPGGTQYF.

This sequence joins TRBV7-2 and TRBJ1-6; 7 bases are a match to TRBD1. Germline V gene sequence: CDR1 SGHTA, CDR2 FQGNSA. This CDR3 comprises 15 residues. The trim removed 1 base at V and 10 bases at J, leaving 7 bases unmatched. The CDR3 reads CASSLGVGGGSPLHF. CDR3 DNA sequence: TGTGCCAGCAGCTTAGGAGTAGGGGGCGGATCACCCCTCCACTTT. Together with reference TRBV7-2 and TRBJ1-6, the CDR3 gives the full variable domain: GAGVSQSPSNKVTEKGKDVELRCDPISGHTALYWYRQSLGQGLEFLIYFQGNSAPDKSGLPSDRFSAERTGGSVSTLTIQRTQQEDSAVYLCASSLGVGGGSPLHFGNGTRLTVT.

Only a few counts were recorded for this clone. The rearrangement links TRBV30 to TRBJ2-1; perhaps TRBD1 as D (5 bases). Looked up from germline, CDR1 is GTSNPN and CDR2 is SVGIG (reference sequence). CDR3 length equals 12 residues. V was pared by 8 bases and J by 5 bases, with 13 bases between. CDR3 bases: TGTGCCGGGTGGACACACCACAATGAGCAGTTCTTC. This translates into CAGWTHHNEQFF.

The rearrangement uses TRBV5-6 and TRBJ2-3; 7 bases map to TRBD2. CDR3 length: 15 residues. The germline gives CDR1 SGHDT, CDR2 YYEEEE. The V gene end was trimmed by 0 bases and the J gene end by 4 bases; junction bases not matched to a gene: 5. CDR3 in DNA: TGTGCCAGCAGCTTGGCAGCGGGGTGGGCAGATACGCAGTATTTT. Translation: CASSLAAGWADTQYF.

The chain uses TRBV5-6 and TRBJ1-2, with a tentative D call TRBD1 (5 bases). Germline values: CDR1 SGHDT, CDR2 YYEEEE. The CDR3 has 15 amino acids. Trimming removed 4 bases at V and 3 bases at J, with 16 bases between. CDR3 protein: CASSPGGVFDYGYTF. CDR3 sequence (DNA): TGTGCCAGCAGCCCAGGAGGGGTCTTTGACTATGGCTACACCTTC.

A few counts support this clone. V and J are TRBV19 and TRBJ2-7; D perhaps matches TRBD2 (5 bases). Germline CDR1 LNHDA, CDR2 SQIVND (reference sequence). CDR3 length: 14 amino acids. The germline V and J ends were trimmed by 4 bases and 6 bases, with 16 bases remaining between them. The CDR3 region has the DNA TGTGCCAGTAGTACTCCCGGGCTAGCAGGCGAGCAGTACTTC. As protein: CASSTPGLAGEQYF. The full variable domain, completed using reference TRBV19 and TRBJ2-7, is DGGITQSPKYLFRKEGQNVTLSCEQNLNHDAMYWYRQDPGQGLRLIYYSQIVNDFQKGDIAEGYSVSREKKESFPLTVTSAQKNPTAFYLCASSTPGLAGEQYFGPGTRLTVT.

With regard to this clone: The same CDR3 also results from other DNA sequences found in this sample. The chain links TRBV6-5 to TRBJ1-1, with TRBD1 matching 7 bases. Looked up from germline, CDR1 is MNHEY and CDR2 is SVGAGI. The length of the CDR3 is 15 residues. The junction had 4 bases not matched to a gene; V was cut back by 0 bases and J by 3 bases. The CDR3 nucleotides read TGTGCCAGCAGTTACTCGGGCAGGGGGGACACTGAAGCTTTCTTT. It specifies CASSYSGRGDTEAFF.

This chain links TRBV2 with TRBJ2-2, with TRBD1 matching over 9 bases. The V gene's germline CDR1 is SNHLY and CDR2 FYNNEI. V was pared by 4 bases and J by 7 bases, with 10 bases of the junction left unmatched. The CDR3 covers 16 residues. The CDR3 sequence: CASSALGQGTGGELFF. CDR3 coding DNA: TGTGCCAGCAGTGCCCTCGGACAGGGGACGGGCGGGGAGCTGTTTTTT.

This chain links TRBV7-3 with TRBJ2-3, with D possibly TRBD2 on 5 matching bases. Trimming removed 3 bases at V and 0 bases at J, with 10 bases between. The CDR3 runs to 15 residues. In germline, CDR1 is SGHTA, CDR2 FQGTGA. DNA for the CDR3: TGTGCCAGCAGCTTCTTAAGCGGTAGCACAGATACGCAGTATTTT. The encoded protein is CASSFLSGSTDTQYF.

The gene calls are TRBV27 and TRBJ2-5; TRBD2 agrees at 11 bases. V lost 8 bases and J lost 3; bases outside the gene matches: 5. Looked up from germline, CDR1 is MNHEY and CDR2 is SMNVEV (reference sequence). The CDR3 covers 14 residues. The CDR3 loop is CASAPGLAEETQYF. In nucleotides, the CDR3 is TGTGCCAGCGCCCCGGGACTAGCGGAAGAGACCCAGTACTTC.

Turning to this clone: Other DNA sequences within the sample encode an identical CDR3. V gene TRBV19 combines with J gene TRBJ1-1; D call uncertain. This CDR3 comprises 13 residues. Trimming left V 3 bases short and J 3 bases short, with 8 bases between. Germline V gives CDR1 LNHDA, CDR2 SQIVND (reference sequence). CDR3 protein: CASSIERDTEAFF. The CDR3 nucleotides are TGTGCCAGTAGTATTGAGAGGGACACTGAAGCTTTCTTT. Based on the CDR3 plus reference TRBV19 and TRBJ1-1, the full variable domain is DGGITQSPKYLFRKEGQNVTLSCEQNLNHDAMYWYRQDPGQGLRLIYYSQIVNDFQKGDIAEGYSVSREKKESFPLTVTSAQKNPTAFYLCASSIERDTEAFFGQGTRLTVV.

This clone was counted once. The V call is TRBV19, the J call TRBJ1-3, with TRBD1 identical over 10 bases. This CDR3 contains 17 residues. Germline V lookup: CDR1 LNHDA, CDR2 SQIVND (reference sequence). J gave up 4 bases and V 6 bases, and 12 bases lay outside the gene matches. CDR3 bases: TGTGCCAGTAGGCCGACAGGGGGCGCGCCCGGAGGAAACACCATATATTTT. Translating it yields CASRPTGGAPGGNTIYF.